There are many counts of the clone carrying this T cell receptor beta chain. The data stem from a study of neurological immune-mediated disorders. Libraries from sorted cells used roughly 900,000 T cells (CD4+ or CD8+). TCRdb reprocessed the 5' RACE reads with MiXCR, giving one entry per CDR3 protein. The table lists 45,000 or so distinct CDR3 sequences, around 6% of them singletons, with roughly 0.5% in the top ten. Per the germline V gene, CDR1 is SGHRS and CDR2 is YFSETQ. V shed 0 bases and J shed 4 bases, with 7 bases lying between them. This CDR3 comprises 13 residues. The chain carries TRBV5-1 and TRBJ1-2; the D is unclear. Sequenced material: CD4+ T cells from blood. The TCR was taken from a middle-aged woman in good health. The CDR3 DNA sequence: TGCGCCAGCAGCTTGGAACGCCCCTATGGCTACACCTTC. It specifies CASSLERPYGYTF.